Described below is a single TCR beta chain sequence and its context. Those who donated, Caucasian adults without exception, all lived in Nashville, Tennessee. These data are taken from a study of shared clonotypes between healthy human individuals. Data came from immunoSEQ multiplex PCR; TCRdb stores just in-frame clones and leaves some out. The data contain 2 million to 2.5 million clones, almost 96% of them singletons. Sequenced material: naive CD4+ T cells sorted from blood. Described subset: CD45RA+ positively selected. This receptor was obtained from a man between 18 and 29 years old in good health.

CDR3 in DNA: TGTGCCAGCAGACAACCAGGTGGAACAGATACGCAGTATTTT. Its protein product is CASRQPGGTDTQYF. This sequence joins TRBV6-5 and TRBJ2-3; D remains unclear. The germline gives CDR1 MNHEY, CDR2 SVGAGI. Trimming pared 6 bases from V and 3 bases from J, leaving 13 bases between. This CDR3 is built from 14 residues.